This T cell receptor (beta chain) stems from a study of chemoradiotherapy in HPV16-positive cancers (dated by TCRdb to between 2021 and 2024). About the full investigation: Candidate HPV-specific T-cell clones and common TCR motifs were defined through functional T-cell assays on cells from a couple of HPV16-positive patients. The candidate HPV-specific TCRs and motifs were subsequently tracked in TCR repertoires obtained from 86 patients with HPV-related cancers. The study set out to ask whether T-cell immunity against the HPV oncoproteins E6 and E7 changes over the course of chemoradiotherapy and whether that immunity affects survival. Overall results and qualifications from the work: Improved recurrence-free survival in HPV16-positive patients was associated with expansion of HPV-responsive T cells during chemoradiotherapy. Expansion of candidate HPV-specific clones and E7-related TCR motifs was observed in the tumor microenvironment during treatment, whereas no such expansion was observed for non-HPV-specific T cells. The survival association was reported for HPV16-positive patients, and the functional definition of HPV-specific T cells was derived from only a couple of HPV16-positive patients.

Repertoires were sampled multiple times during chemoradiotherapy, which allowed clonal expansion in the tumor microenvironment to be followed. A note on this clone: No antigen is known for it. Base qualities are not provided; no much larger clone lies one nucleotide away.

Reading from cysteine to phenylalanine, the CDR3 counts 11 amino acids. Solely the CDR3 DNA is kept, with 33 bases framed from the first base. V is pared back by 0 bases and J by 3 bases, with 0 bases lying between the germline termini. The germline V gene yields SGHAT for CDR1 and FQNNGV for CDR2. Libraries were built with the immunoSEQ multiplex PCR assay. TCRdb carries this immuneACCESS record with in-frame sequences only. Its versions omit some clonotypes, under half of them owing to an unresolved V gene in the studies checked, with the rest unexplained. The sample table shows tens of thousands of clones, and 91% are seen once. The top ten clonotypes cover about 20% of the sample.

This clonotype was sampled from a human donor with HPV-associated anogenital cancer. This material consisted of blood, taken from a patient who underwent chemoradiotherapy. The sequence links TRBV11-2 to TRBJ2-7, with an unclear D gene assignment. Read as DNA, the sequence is TGTGCCAGCAGCTTAGACTACGAGCAGTACTTC. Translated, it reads CASSLDYEQYF. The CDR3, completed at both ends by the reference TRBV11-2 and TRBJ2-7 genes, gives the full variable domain EAGVAQSPRYKIIEKRQSVAFWCNPISGHATLYWYQQILGQGPKLLIQFQNNGVVDDSQLPKDRFSAERLKGVDSTLKIQPAKLEDSAVYLCASSLDYEQYFGPGTRLTVT.